This T cell receptor beta chain was identified during a study of T cells after yellow fever vaccination. The overall study: Fractions containing few cells were prepared with SMART-Seq v4 Ultra Low Input. Study findings and constraints: The secondary T-cell response peaked on day 5, not day 15, but was weaker. The bulk population could contribute abundant contaminating clonotypes to FACS-sorted repertoires.

Synthesis of TCR cDNA relied on 5'RACE template switching, which attached a universal primer site and UMIs. TCRdb itself ran the 5' RACE reads through MiXCR, one entry per CDR3 protein. The repertoire includes about 330,000 distinct CDR3 sequences, about 4% of them detected once, and about 26% sits in the top ten. The V and J ends lost 1 base and 8 bases respectively, with 18 bases between them. Germline CDR1 reads SGHVS; CDR2 reads FNYEAQ. This CDR3 spans 16 amino acids. Remarks on this clonotype: The target antigen is unknown.

The sample here was PBMCs, taken 5 days after the yellow fever booster vaccination. This clonotype originated in a man between 18 and 35 years old who received the YFV17D yellow fever vaccine. This sequence joins TRBV7-6 and TRBJ2-1; D may be TRBD2 (6 bases). CDR3 region: CASSLGGGMFVDEQFF. The DNA of the CDR3 is TGTGCCAGCAGCTTAGGTGGGGGGATGTTTGTCGATGAGCAGTTCTTC.